These 4 T cell receptor beta chains were sequenced from one sample in a study of blood T cell repertoires in COVID-19. Assay: immunoSEQ multiplex PCR; the TCRdb copy retains only in-frame clones and omits some. The repertoire holds roughly 64,000 clones, with roughly four fifths as singletons. Sequenced sample: peripheral blood. The origin of the receptors is a human donor in a cohort sampled during active COVID-19.

The rearrangement joins TRBV12-1 to TRBJ2-2; the table calls TRBD2, which could not be checked here. TRBV12-1 is designated a pseudogene. CDR3 length equals 17 residues. The CDR3 sequence is CASSFVERGGCTGELFF. In DNA, the CDR3 is TGTGCCAGCAGCTTTGTCGAACGGGGGGGCTGTACCGGGGAGCTGTTTTTT.

The gene calls are TRBV15 and TRBJ1-5; tentatively, D is TRBD1 (5 bases). CDR1 and CDR2 from the germline V gene are LNHNV and YYDKDF (reference sequence). This CDR3 is built from 17 residues. Trimming cost V 2 bases and J 3 bases, with 17 bases left between them. This chain's CDR3 is CATSRSGLEGTNQPQHF. The CDR3 DNA reads TGTGCCACCAGCAGATCGGGGCTGGAGGGGACCAATCAGCCCCAGCATTTT.

The genes are TRBV19 and TRBJ2-1; 7 bases line up with TRBD1. The CDR3 has 16 residues. The J segment lost 2 bases and the V segment lost 3 bases, leaving 7 bases of the junction unmatched. CDR1 and CDR2 from the germline V gene are LNHDA and SQIVND (reference sequence). The CDR3 is CASSMTGTNPYNEQFF. The CDR3 nucleotides are TGTGCCAGTAGTATGACAGGGACGAATCCCTACAATGAGCAGTTCTTC.

This clone was counted a single time. The J gene is TRBJ1-6, the V gene TRBV6-5; tentatively, D is TRBD1 (6 bases). CDR3 length: 14 amino acids. V lost 7 bases and J 5 bases, leaving 12 bases between the germline ends. Germline CDR1 is MNHEY and CDR2 is SVGAGI. CDR3: CASKPGHNNSPLHF. In nucleotides, the CDR3 is TGTGCCAGCAAACCGGGACACAATAATTCACCCCTCCACTTT.